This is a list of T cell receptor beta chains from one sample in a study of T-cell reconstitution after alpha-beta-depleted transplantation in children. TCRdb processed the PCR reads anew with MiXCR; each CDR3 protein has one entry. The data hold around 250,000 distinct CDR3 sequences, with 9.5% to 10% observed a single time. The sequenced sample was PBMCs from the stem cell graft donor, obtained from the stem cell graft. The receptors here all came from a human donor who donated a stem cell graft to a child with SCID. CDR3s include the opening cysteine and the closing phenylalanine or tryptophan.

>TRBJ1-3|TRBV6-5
CASITESGNTIYF
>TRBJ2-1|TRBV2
CASSGRGQGLGLFF
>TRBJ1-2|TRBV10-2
CASKSGPPDYGYTF
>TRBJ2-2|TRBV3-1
CASSLEGRYTGELFF
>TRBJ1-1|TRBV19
CASRTEMNTEAFF
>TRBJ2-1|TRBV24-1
CATSGPSGTGVNEQFF
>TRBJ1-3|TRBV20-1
CSARDPGRGSGNTIYF
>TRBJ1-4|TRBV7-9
CASASAGTVKLFF
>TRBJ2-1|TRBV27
CASSLGGSTYNEQFF
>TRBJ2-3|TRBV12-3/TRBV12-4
CASQSDLSTDTQYF
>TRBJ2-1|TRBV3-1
CASSQGTGGYDEQFF
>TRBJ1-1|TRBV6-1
CASSRRQGGDTEAFF
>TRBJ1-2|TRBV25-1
CASAMGTNYGYTF
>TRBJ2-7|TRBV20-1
CSAASGLEQYF
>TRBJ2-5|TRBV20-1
CSARKRVQETQYF